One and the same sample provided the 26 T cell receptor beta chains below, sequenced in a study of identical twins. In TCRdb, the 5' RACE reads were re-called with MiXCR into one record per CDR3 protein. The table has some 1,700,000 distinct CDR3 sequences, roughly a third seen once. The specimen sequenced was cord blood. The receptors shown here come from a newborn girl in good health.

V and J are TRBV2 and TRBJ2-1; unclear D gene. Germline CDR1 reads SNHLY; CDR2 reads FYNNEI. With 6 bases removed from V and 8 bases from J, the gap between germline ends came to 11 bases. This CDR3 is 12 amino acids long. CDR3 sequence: CASRIRRDEQFF. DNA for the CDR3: TGTGCCAGCAGGATAAGGCGCGATGAGCAGTTCTTC.

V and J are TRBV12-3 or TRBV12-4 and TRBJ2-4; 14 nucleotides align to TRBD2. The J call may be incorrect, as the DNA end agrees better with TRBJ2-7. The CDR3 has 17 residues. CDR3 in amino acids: CASSPRLAGGGLGEQYF. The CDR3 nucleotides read TGTGCCAGCAGCCCTCGACTAGCGGGGGGGGGTTTGGGCGAGCAGTACTTC.

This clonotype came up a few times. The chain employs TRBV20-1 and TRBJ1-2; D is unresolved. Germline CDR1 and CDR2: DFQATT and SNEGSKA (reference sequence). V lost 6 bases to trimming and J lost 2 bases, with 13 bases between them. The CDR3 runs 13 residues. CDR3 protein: CSAWPKENYGYTF. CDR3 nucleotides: TGCAGTGCATGGCCCAAGGAGAACTATGGCTACACCTTC.

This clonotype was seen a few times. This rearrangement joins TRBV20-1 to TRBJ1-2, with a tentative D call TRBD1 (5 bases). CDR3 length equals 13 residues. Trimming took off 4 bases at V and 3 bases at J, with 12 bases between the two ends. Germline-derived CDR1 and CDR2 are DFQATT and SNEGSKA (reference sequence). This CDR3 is CSAKDGGDYGYTF. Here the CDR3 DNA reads TGCAGTGCTAAAGATGGGGGGGACTATGGCTACACCTTC.

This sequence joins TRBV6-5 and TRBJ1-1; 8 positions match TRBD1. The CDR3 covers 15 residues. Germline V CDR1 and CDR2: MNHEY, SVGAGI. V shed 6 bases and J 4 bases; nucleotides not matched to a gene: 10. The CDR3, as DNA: TGTGCCAGCAGACCAGACAGGGGTGAGGGCACTGAAGCTTTCTTT. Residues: CASRPDRGEGTEAFF.

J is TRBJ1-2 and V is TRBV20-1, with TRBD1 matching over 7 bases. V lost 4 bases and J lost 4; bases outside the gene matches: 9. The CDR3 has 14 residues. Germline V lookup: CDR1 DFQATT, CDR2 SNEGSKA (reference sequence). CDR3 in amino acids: CSATSRDRLYGYTF. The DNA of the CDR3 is TGCAGTGCTACTAGCCGGGACAGACTCTATGGCTACACCTTC.

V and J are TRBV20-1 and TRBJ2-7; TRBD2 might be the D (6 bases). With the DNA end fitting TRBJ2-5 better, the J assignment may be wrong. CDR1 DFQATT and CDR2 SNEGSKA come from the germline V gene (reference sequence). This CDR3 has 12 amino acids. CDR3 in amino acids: CSQSGTAETQYF. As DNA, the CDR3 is TGCAGCCAATCCGGGACTGCAGAGACCCAGTACTTC.

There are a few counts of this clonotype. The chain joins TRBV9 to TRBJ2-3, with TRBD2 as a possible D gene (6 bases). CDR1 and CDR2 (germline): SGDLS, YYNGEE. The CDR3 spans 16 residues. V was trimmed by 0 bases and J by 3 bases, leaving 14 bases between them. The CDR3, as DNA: TGTGCCAGCAGCGTAGACGTGGCAGGGAGGACAGATACGCAGTATTTT. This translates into CASSVDVAGRTDTQYF. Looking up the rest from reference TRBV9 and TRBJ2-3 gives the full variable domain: DSGVTQTPKHLITATGQRVTLRCSPRSGDLSVYWYQQSLDQGLQFLIQYYNGEERAKGNILERFSAQQFPDLHSELNLSSLELGDSALYFCASSVDVAGRTDTQYFGPGTRLTVL.

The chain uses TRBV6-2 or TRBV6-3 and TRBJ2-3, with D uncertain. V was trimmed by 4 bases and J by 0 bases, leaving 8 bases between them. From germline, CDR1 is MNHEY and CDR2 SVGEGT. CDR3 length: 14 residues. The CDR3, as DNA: TGTGCCAGCAGTTCCCCCTCAAGCACAGATACGCAGTATTTT. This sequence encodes CASSSPSSTDTQYF.

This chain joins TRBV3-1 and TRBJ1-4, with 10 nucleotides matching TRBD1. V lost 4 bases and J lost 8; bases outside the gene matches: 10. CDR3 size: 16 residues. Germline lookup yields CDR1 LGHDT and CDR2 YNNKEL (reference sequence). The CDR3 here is CASSPKGQGLGEKLFF. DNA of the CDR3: TGTGCCAGCAGCCCAAAGGGACAGGGGCTGGGCGAAAAACTGTTTTTT. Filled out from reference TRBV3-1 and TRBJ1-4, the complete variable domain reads DTAVSQTPKYLVTQMGNDKSIKCEQNLGHDTMYWYKQDSKKFLKIMFSYNNKELIINETVPNRFSPKSPDKAHLNLHINSLELGDSAVYFCASSPKGQGLGEKLFFGSGTQLSVL.

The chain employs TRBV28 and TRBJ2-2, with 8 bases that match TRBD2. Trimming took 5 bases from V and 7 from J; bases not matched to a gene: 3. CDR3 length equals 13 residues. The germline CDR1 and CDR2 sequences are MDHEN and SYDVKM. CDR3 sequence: CASSIAGIGELFF. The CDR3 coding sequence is TGTGCCAGCAGTATAGCGGGGATCGGGGAGCTGTTTTTT.

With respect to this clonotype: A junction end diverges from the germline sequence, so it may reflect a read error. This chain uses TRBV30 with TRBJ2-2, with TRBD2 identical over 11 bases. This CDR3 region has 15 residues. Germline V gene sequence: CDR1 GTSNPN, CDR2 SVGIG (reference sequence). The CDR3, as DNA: TGTACCTGGAGTAGCGGGGGGGCTGAAACCGGGGAGCTGTTTTTT. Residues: CTWSSGGAETGELFF.

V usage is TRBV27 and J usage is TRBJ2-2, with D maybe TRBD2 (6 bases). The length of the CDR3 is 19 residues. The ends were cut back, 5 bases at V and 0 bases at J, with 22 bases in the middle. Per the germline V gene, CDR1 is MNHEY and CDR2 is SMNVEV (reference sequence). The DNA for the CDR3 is TGTGCCAGCAGTCCTCGACCCCAGAGGCTAGCGACGAACACCGGGGAGCTGTTTTTT. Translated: CASSPRPQRLATNTGELFF.

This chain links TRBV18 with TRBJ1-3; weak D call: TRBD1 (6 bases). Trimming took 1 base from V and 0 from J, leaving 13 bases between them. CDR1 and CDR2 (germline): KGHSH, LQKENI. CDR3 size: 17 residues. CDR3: CASSPRSGVGSGNTIYF. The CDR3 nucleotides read TGTGCCAGCTCACCACGGTCAGGGGTCGGCTCTGGAAACACCATATATTTT. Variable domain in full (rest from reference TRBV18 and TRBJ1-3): NAGVMQNPRHLVRRRGQEARLRCSPMKGHSHVYWYRQLPEEGLKFMVYLQKENIIDESGMPKERFSAEFPKEGPSILRIQQVVRGDSAAYFCASSPRSGVGSGNTIYFGEGSWLTVV.

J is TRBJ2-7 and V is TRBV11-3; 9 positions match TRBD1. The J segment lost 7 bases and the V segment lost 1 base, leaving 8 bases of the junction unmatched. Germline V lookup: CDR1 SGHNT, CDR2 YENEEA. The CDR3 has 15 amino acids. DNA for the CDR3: TGTGCCAGCAGCTTAGGACAGGGGGTAAACAATGAGCAGTACTTC. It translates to CASSLGQGVNNEQYF.

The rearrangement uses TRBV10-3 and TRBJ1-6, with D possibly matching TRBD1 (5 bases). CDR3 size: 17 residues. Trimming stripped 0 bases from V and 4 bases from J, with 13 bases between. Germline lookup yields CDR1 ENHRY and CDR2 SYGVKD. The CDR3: CAISESVAGLYNSPLHF. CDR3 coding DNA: TGTGCCATCAGTGAGTCTGTGGCAGGGCTGTATAATTCACCCCTCCACTTT.

CDR3 in DNA: TGTGCCAGCAGCTTAGTCAGCTGGGGACAGGGGGTTTACGAGCAGTACTTC. This translates into CASSLVSWGQGVYEQYF. The rearrangement joins TRBV7-9 to TRBJ2-7; 11 bases align to TRBD1. Losses at the gene ends were 1 base for V and 4 bases for J; bases not matched to a gene: 9. The CDR3 is 17 amino acids. Per germline, CDR1 SEHNR and CDR2 FQNEAQ (reference sequence).

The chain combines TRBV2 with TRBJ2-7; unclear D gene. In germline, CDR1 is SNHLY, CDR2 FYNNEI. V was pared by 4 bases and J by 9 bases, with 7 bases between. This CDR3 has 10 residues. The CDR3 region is CASSARWQYF. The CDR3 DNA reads TGTGCCAGCAGTGCGAGGTGGCAGTACTTC.

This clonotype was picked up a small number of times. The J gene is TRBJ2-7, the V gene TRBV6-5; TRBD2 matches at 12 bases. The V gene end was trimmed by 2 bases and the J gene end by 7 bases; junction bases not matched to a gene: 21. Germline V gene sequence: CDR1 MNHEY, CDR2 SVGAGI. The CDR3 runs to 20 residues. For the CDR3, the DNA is TGTGCCAGCAGTTACCGTAGGGGTTGGCTAGCGGGAGGGCCGGTAAATGAGCAGTACTTC. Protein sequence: CASSYRRGWLAGGPVNEQYF.

CDR3 in amino acids: CSAGTDAGNTEAFF. The CDR3, as DNA: TGCAGTGCTGGTACGGACGCAGGAAACACTGAAGCTTTCTTT. The chain combines TRBV20-1 with TRBJ1-1; D gene ambiguous. V lost 5 bases and J 2 bases, leaving 15 bases between the germline ends. Germline loops: CDR1 DFQATT, CDR2 SNEGSKA (reference sequence). This CDR3 contains 14 residues.

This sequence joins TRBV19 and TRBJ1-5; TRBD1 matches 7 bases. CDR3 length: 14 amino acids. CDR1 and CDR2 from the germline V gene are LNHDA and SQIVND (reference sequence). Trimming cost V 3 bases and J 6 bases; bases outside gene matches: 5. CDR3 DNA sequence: TGTGCCAGTAGTATCGGCAGGGGGGGTCAGCCCCAGCATTTT. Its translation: CASSIGRGGQPQHF.

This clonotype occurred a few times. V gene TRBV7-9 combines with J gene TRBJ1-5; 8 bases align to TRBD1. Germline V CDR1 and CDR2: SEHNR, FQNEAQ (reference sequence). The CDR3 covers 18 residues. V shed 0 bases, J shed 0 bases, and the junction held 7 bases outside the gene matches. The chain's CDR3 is CASSLALGQGHSNQPQHF. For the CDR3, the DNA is TGTGCCAGCAGCTTAGCGCTCGGACAGGGCCATAGCAATCAGCCCCAGCATTTT.

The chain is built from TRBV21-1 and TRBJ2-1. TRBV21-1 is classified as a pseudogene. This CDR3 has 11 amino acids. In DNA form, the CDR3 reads TGTGCCAGCAGCAAAACTTGGGAGCAGTTCTTC. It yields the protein CASSKTWEQFF.

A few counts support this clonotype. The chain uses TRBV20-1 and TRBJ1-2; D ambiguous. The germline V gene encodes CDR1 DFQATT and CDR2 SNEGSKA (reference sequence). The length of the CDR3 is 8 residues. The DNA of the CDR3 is TGCAGGGGCCATGGCTACACCTTC. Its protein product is CRGHGYTF.

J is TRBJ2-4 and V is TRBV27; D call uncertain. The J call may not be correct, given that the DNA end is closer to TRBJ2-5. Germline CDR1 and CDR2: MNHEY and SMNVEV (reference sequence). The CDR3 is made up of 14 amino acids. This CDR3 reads CASSLSPSIETQYF. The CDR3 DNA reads TGTGCCAGCAGTTTATCACCAAGCATCGAGACCCAGTACTTC.

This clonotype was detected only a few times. In nucleotides, the CDR3 is TGCAGCGTTGAAACGACAGAAAGCACTGAAGCTTTCTTT. Translated: CSVETTESTEAFF. The chain joins TRBV29-1 to TRBJ1-1; possible D gene TRBD1, 5 bases. V was cut by 2 bases and J by 4 bases, with 11 bases left in between. There are 13 residues in the CDR3. Germline V gives CDR1 SQVTM, CDR2 ANQGSEA.